The 20 T cell receptor beta chains in this list originate from one sample, sequenced in a study of blood T cells in healthy people across ages. Together with a sample-barcoded 5' primer, a J-beta primer mix was included in a second PCR lasting roughly 6 to 12 cycles. TCRdb independently ran MiXCR on the 5' RACE reads; one entry per CDR3 protein. The sample includes about 1.5 million distinct CDR3 sequences, roughly 43% of them seen just once. The sample consisted of blood. The receptors originated from a woman aged 18-29 years in good health.

The chain has TRBV4-3 and TRBJ2-7, with no clear D. Germline V gives CDR1 LGHNA, CDR2 YSLEER. Trimming pared 0 bases from V and 3 bases from J, leaving 12 bases between. This CDR3 has 15 amino acids. CDR3 loop: CASSQEGQWNYEQYF. The CDR3 DNA follows: TGCGCCAGCAGCCAAGAAGGGCAGTGGAACTACGAGCAGTACTTC.

This chain connects TRBV6-5 to TRBJ1-1; no firm D call. This CDR3 has 15 amino acids. V lost 0 bases to trimming and J lost 1 base, with 9 bases between them. Germline CDR1 and CDR2: MNHEY and SVGAGI. The CDR3 DNA follows: TGTGCCAGCAGTTACTCGACACAAGCGAACACTGAAGCTTTCTTT. Protein product: CASSYSTQANTEAFF.

In its sample, this clonotype was seen a few times. This rearrangement joins TRBV28 to TRBJ1-6, with TRBD1 identical over 7 bases. Per germline, CDR1 MDHEN and CDR2 SYDVKM. The CDR3 is 14 residues long. The J segment lost 10 bases and the V segment lost 4 bases, leaving 7 bases of the junction unmatched. The CDR3 is CASSYRGLRSPLHF. The CDR3 bases are TGTGCCAGCAGTTACAGGGGATTGCGGTCACCCCTCCACTTT.

This chain connects TRBV10-3 to TRBJ2-1; perhaps TRBD2 as D (5 bases). CDR1 and CDR2 from the germline V gene are ENHRY and SYGVKD. The CDR3 has 12 amino acids. Trimming shortened V by 4 bases and J by 10 bases, and 11 bases separated the two germline ends. In DNA form, the CDR3 reads TGTGCCATCAGTGCGCTAGCAGGCGAGCAGTTCTTC. Translating it yields CAISALAGEQFF.

This sequence joins TRBV15 and TRBJ1-5; D unresolved. The V end was cut by 0 bases, the J end by 2 bases, with 17 bases between. Germline lookup yields CDR1 LNHNV and CDR2 YYDKDF (reference sequence). This CDR3 region has 18 residues. CDR3 in DNA: TGTGCCACCAGCAGAGATATCCCGGGTGCCTCAGGCAATCAGCCCCAGCATTTT. It yields the protein CATSRDIPGASGNQPQHF.

This clonotype has more than one count but fewer than ten. This rearrangement joins TRBV11-2 to TRBJ2-3; 11 bases map to TRBD2. V lost 3 bases and J lost 1; bases outside the gene matches: 3. Germline-derived CDR1 and CDR2 are SGHAT and FQNNGV. The CDR3 has 16 residues. CDR3 in DNA: TGTGCCAGCAGCTTGACTAGCGGGGTTCGCACAGATACGCAGTATTTT. It yields the protein CASSLTSGVRTDTQYF.

The genes are TRBV7-8 and TRBJ2-1; D unclear. The CDR3 totals 15 residues. V lost 0 bases and J 4 bases, leaving 10 bases between the germline ends. CDR1 is SGHVS and CDR2 is FQNEAQ in the germline V gene. This CDR3 reads CASSLARMGYNEQFF. The CDR3 region has the DNA TGTGCCAGCAGCTTAGCTCGTATGGGATACAATGAGCAGTTCTTC.

This sequence joins TRBV20-1 and TRBJ2-1; the D call may be TRBD1 or TRBD2 (8 bases each). The CDR3 loop spans 14 amino acids. CDR1 and CDR2 (germline): DFQATT, SNEGSKA (reference sequence). CDR3 residues: CSPRNRGSGGEQFF. The CDR3 bases are TGCAGCCCTAGGAACAGGGGGAGCGGGGGTGAGCAGTTCTTC.

V and J are TRBV29-1 and TRBJ2-7; tentatively, D is TRBD1 or TRBD2 (5 bases each). The CDR3 contains 13 residues. From germline, CDR1 is SQVTM and CDR2 ANQGSEA. The V end was cut by 4 bases, the J end by 2 bases, with 12 bases between. The CDR3 nucleotides are TGCAGCGTTGGAGGGGCAGACCCCTACGAGCAGTACTTC. It is translated as CSVGGADPYEQYF.

This clonotype was detected only a few times. V usage is TRBV4-2 and J usage is TRBJ2-3, with 11 bases matching TRBD2. V was clipped by 4 bases and J by 2 bases; unmatched bases: 17. CDR1 is LGHNA, CDR2 YNFKEQ, per germline. The CDR3 runs 20 residues. CDR3 sequence reads: CASSRKRFTSGSPTTDTQYF. Here the CDR3 DNA reads TGTGCCAGCAGCCGCAAGAGGTTTACTAGCGGGAGTCCTACCACAGATACGCAGTATTTT.

The V call is TRBV27, the J call TRBJ1-6; D might be TRBD1 (6 bases). The CDR3 extends over 15 amino acids. The germline V gene has CDR1 MNHEY and CDR2 SMNVEV (reference sequence). V gave up 5 bases and J gave up 7 bases, with 15 bases separating them. The CDR3 sequence: CASSPHGQKNSPLHF. CDR3 sequence (DNA): TGTGCCAGCAGTCCTCACGGACAGAAAAATTCACCCCTCCACTTT.

This clonotype was observed at least ten times. The chain employs TRBV29-1 and TRBJ2-3, with unresolved D. The CDR3 extends over 13 amino acids. Trimming removed 5 bases at V and 2 bases at J, with 11 bases between. Germline values: CDR1 SQVTM, CDR2 ANQGSEA. In DNA, the CDR3 is TGCAGCGTTCGACGCCTTCACACAGATACGCAGTATTTT. As protein: CSVRRLHTDTQYF.

Worth noting for this clonotype: At one end, the junction sequence differs from germline, possibly due to a read error. This chain uses TRBV2 with TRBJ2-3, with D possibly TRBD2 on 7 matching bases. The germline CDR1 and CDR2 sequences are SNHLY and FYNNEI. CDR3 length equals 13 residues. In nucleotides, the CDR3 is TGTGCCAGCTTTACGGGGGGCACAGATACGCGGTATTTT. Its translation: CASFTGGTDTRYF.

CDR3 nucleotide sequence: TGCAGCGTAGGCAAGCGACTAATTTTAGAGAATGAGCAGTACTTC. Its protein is CSVGKRLILENEQYF. The rearrangement links TRBV29-1 to TRBJ2-5; D might be TRBD2 (5 bases). This CDR3 comprises 15 residues. V was clipped by 6 bases and J by 11 bases, with 28 bases between them. Germline assignment: CDR1 SQVTM and CDR2 ANQGSEA.

The sample holds many counts of this clonotype. The chain is built from TRBV27 and TRBJ2-2; no clear D gene. This CDR3 spans 14 amino acids. Germline V gene sequence: CDR1 MNHEY, CDR2 SMNVEV (reference sequence). V lost 0 bases and J 1 base, leaving 3 bases between the germline ends. CDR3 loop: CASSLSKNTGELFF. CDR3 in DNA: TGTGCCAGCAGTTTATCGAAGAACACCGGGGAGCTGTTTTTT.

Notes on this clonotype: At one boundary the junction diverges from the germline segment, which might be a read error. The chain links TRBV6-1 to TRBJ2-5, with 8 bases aligning to TRBD2. The CDR3 sequence is 15 residues long. CDR1 and CDR2 (germline): MNHNS, SASEGT. CDR3 coding DNA: TGTGTCAGCAGTGAAATCCTAGCGGGTTACAATGAGCAGTACTTC. Translating it yields CVSSEILAGYNEQYF.

The V gene is TRBV6-1, the J gene TRBJ2-7, with unresolved D. The CDR3 covers 14 residues. From germline, CDR1 is MNHNS and CDR2 SASEGT. Trimming removed 10 bases from V and 2 bases from J, with 18 bases in between. CDR3 residues: CANVEPTSPYEQYF. The CDR3 coding sequence is TGTGCCAACGTAGAACCGACTTCCCCCTACGAGCAGTACTTC.

The chain couples TRBV24-1 to TRBJ2-1; TRBD2 matches at 10 bases. The CDR3 has 16 residues. V lost 4 bases, J lost 5 bases, and 7 bases stayed unmatched. From germline, CDR1 is KGHDR and CDR2 SFDVKD. Here the CDR3 DNA reads TGTGCCACCAGTGACCCCAGCGGGAGGGACCACAATGAGCAGTTCTTC. Translated: CATSDPSGRDHNEQFF.

This clonotype has just a few counts. The rearrangement uses TRBV7-9 and TRBJ2-5, with D unresolved. The end of the DNA is better explained by TRBJ2-7, so the J call may be wrong. CDR3 length: 16 residues. CDR1 and CDR2 (germline): SEHNR, FQNEAQ (reference sequence). The DNA of the CDR3 is TGTGCCAGCAGCTTTGGTTCCGACCCCCTTGGGTACGAGCAGTACTTC. Translated, it gives CASSFGSDPLGYEQYF.

The rearrangement links TRBV20-1 to TRBJ1-2, with 7 bases fitting TRBD1. The CDR3 runs to 16 residues. The germline CDR1 and CDR2 sequences are DFQATT and SNEGSKA (reference sequence). V lost 0 bases to trimming and J lost 2 bases; unmatched junction nucleotides: 9. The CDR3 protein is CSAREALRGTNYGYTF. Written as DNA, the CDR3 is TGCAGTGCTAGAGAGGCCCTCAGGGGGACCAACTATGGCTACACCTTC.